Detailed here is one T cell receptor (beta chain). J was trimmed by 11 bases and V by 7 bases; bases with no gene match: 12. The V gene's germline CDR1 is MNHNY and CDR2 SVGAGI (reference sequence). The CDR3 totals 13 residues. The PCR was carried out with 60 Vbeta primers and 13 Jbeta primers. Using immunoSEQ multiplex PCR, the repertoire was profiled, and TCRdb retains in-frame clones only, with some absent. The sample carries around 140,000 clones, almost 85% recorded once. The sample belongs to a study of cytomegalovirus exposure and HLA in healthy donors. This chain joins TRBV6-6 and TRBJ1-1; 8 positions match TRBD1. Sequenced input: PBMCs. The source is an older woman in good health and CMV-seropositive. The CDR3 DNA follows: TGTGCCAGCACCAAGCGGGACAGGTTAGGTGCTTTCTTT. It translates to CASTKRDRLGAFF.